These T cell receptor beta chains were read from a single sample in a study of cytomegalovirus exposure and HLA in healthy donors. Sequencing was performed with immunoSEQ multiplex PCR; in TCRdb, only in-frame clones are kept and a portion is missing. The sample lists roughly 98,000 clones, about 70% seen once, with about 14% in the top ten. The sample comprised PBMCs. The receptors were sampled from a woman aged 70-85 years in good health and CMV-seropositive. The CDR3 runs from the conserved cysteine through the conserved F or W. The D gene is left open where the match is weak. Clone size is shown for a subset of rows, as once, few, many or a class of expanded clone.

cdr3_nt: TGTGCCAGCACCAGGACGGGAGTAACTAATCAGCCCCAGCATTTT
cdr3_aa: CASTRTGVTNQPQHF
d_call: .
clone_size: .
j_call: TRBJ1-5
v_call: TRBV2
cdr3_length: 15

cdr3_nt: TGCAGTGCCCATAGCACAGATACGCAGTATTTT
cdr3_aa: CSAHSTDTQYF
d_call: .
clone_size: .
j_call: TRBJ2-3
v_call: TRBV20-1
cdr3_length: 11

cdr3_nt: TGTGCCAGCAGCTTAAATCCCACGACAGGGGGTGGAAACACCATATATTTT
cdr3_aa: CASSLNPTTGGGNTIYF
d_call: TRBD1
clone_size: .
j_call: TRBJ1-3
v_call: TRBV7-3
cdr3_length: 17

cdr3_nt: TGTGCCATCAGTGAGTCGATTGGGACAAACAGGGGGTCCCAGCATTTT
cdr3_aa: CAISESIGTNRGSQHF
d_call: TRBD1
clone_size: few
j_call: TRBJ1-5
v_call: TRBV10-3
cdr3_length: 16

cdr3_nt: TGTGCCAGCTCACTCGGGACAGGGAAGGAGCCCCAGCATTTT
cdr3_aa: CASSLGTGKEPQHF
d_call: TRBD1
clone_size: .
j_call: TRBJ1-5
v_call: TRBV18
cdr3_length: 14

cdr3_nt: TGCGCCAGCAGCGGACAGGCAGGGATTAATAATTCACCCCTCCACTTT
cdr3_aa: CASSGQAGINNSPLHF
d_call: TRBD1
clone_size: .
j_call: TRBJ1-6
v_call: TRBV4-1
cdr3_length: 16

cdr3_nt: TGTGCCAGCAGGGTATTATCAGGTGGCTACACCTTC
cdr3_aa: CASRVLSGGYTF
d_call: .
clone_size: .
j_call: TRBJ1-2
v_call: TRBV28
cdr3_length: 12

cdr3_nt: TGTGCCAGCTTGGGCGACGTTGTACATCAGCCCCAGCATTTT
cdr3_aa: CASLGDVVHQPQHF
d_call: .
clone_size: .
j_call: TRBJ1-5
v_call: TRBV6-1
cdr3_length: 14

cdr3_nt: TGCGCCAGCAGCCCCCGGGAGAGAAATGAGCAGTTCTTC
cdr3_aa: CASSPRERNEQFF
d_call: .
clone_size: once
j_call: TRBJ2-1
v_call: TRBV10-1
cdr3_length: 13

cdr3_nt: TGTGCCAGCAGTTACGCACAGGTCGGCATTCAGTACTTC
cdr3_aa: CASSYAQVGIQYF
d_call: .
clone_size: few
j_call: TRBJ2-4
v_call: TRBV6-5
cdr3_length: 13

cdr3_nt: TGTGCCAGCAGCTTAGATTGGGGAGAGGTTGAAGCTTTCTTT
cdr3_aa: CASSLDWGEVEAFF
d_call: .
clone_size: few
j_call: TRBJ1-1
v_call: TRBV7-8
cdr3_length: 14